This T cell receptor (beta chain) was identified during a study of graft-versus-host responses after intestinal transplantation. Whole-study context: Recipients obtained multivisceral, liver-intestinal, or isolated intestinal transplants. The whole recipient group had anti-thymocyte globulin induction followed by tacrolimus and steroids for roughly three years.

Sequenced by immunoSEQ multiplex PCR; TCRdb stores in-frame clones only, minus some. The data show roughly 85,000 clones, with approximately 89% seen just once and about 8% held by the top ten. The CDR3 contains 16 residues. The V gene end was trimmed by 7 bases and the J gene end by 0 bases; junction bases not matched to a gene: 4. Germline CDR1 reads SNHLY; CDR2 reads FYNNEI. General study points: Analysis identified GvH clones in recipient marrow, with some appearing first in ileum or blood. The highest levels of circulating GvH clones went along with early declines in HvG clones after transplant.

About this clone: Its antigen remains unidentified.

Sample: unstimulated CD8+ T cells sorted from spleen or lymph node cells, taken before transplant. The gene calls are TRBV2 and TRBJ2-5, with 14 nucleotides matching TRBD2. This sequence originates from a human donor who was the organ donor for an intestinal transplant. CDR3 protein: CASTRTSGGNQETQYF. Written as DNA, the CDR3 is TGTGCCAGCACCCGGACTAGCGGGGGGAACCAAGAGACCCAGTACTTC. The variable domain in full, completed from reference TRBV2 and TRBJ2-5, reads EPEVTQTPSHQVTQMGQEVILRCVPISNHLYFYWYRQILGQKVEFLVSFYNNEISEKSEIFDDQFSVERPDGSNFTLKIRSTKLEDSAMYFCASTRTSGGNQETQYFGPGTRLLVL.